This TCR beta chain appears in the sequencing data of a study of neurological immune-mediated disorders. Findings of the study overall: The highest TCR clonal expansion occurred in HTLV-1-associated myelopathy; multiple sclerosis fell below healthy controls.

With 10-nucleotide random UMIs included, cDNA was synthesized by 5'RACE. Every sequencing run drew on 15-18 subjects and yielded over 170 million TCR-beta sequences. TCRdb independently ran MiXCR on the 5' RACE reads; one entry per CDR3 protein. The table records around 50,000 distinct CDR3 sequences, approximately 16% of them present only once. Unsorted libraries were prepared from 2 million PBMCs that had been stored at -80 C. Comments on this clonotype: The antigen is undetermined.

Per the germline V gene, CDR1 is SGHVS and CDR2 is FQNEAQ. The CDR3 is made up of 18 amino acids. Trimming stripped 5 bases from V and 5 bases from J, with 25 bases between. Sequencing was carried out using PBMCs. The receptor's source is a man between 60 and 75 years old in good health. V gene TRBV7-8 combines with J gene TRBJ1-5; possible D gene TRBD1, 5 bases. In DNA, the CDR3 is TGTGCCAGCAGCCAAACCAGGACATCCTCTACAATTCATCAGCCCCAGCATTTT. Protein sequence: CASSQTRTSSTIHQPQHF.